A single sample gave rise to the 21 T cell receptor beta chains below, sequenced in a study of technical replicates of blood from a handful of donors. The data were produced by immunoSEQ multiplex PCR, yet TCRdb's version contains in-frame clones alone and is incomplete. The data show 75,000 to 90,000 clones, with roughly 96% seen just once and roughly 0.34% held by the top ten. Sequencing was carried out using T cells isolated from PBMCs. All receptors come from a human donor in good health.

This chain uses TRBV28 with TRBJ2-7, with 8 bases identical to TRBD1. V was pared by 3 bases and J by 2 bases, with 6 bases of the junction left unmatched. Germline CDR1 reads MDHEN; CDR2 reads SYDVKM. The CDR3 covers 15 residues. CDR3: CASSFPGQAAYEQYF. The DNA for the CDR3 is TGTGCCAGCAGTTTCCCGGGACAGGCCGCCTACGAGCAGTACTTC.

The rearrangement joins TRBV5-1 to TRBJ2-5; TRBD1 aligns across 10 bases. The CDR3 loop spans 15 amino acids. Losses at the gene ends were 2 bases for V and 5 bases for J; bases not matched to a gene: 6. CDR1 is SGHRS and CDR2 is YFSETQ in the germline V gene. The CDR3 protein is CASSLGGQGKETQYF. Written as DNA, the CDR3 is TGCGCCAGCAGCTTAGGGGGACAGGGGAAGGAGACCCAGTACTTC.

The rearrangement uses TRBV2 and TRBJ1-5; D not certain. This CDR3 is built from 15 residues. Trimming stripped 6 bases from V and 0 bases from J, with 12 bases between. CDR1 SNHLY and CDR2 FYNNEI come from the germline V gene. The CDR3 region is CASSDQTGSNQPQHF. The CDR3 DNA sequence: TGTGCCAGCAGCGATCAGACGGGTAGCAATCAGCCCCAGCATTTT.

The chain couples TRBV7-3 to TRBJ2-3; no clear D. The CDR3 contains 14 residues. V was shortened by 4 bases and J by 3 bases, with 11 bases between the two germline ends. The V gene's germline CDR1 is SGHTA and CDR2 FQGTGA. CDR3 bases: TGTGCCAGCAGCTCGTCCACCAGGACAGATACGCAGTATTTT. It codes for CASSSSTRTDTQYF.

This clone came up once. The V call is TRBV9, the J call TRBJ1-2; a weak D match, TRBD1 (5 bases). The CDR3 spans 14 residues. CDR1 is SGDLS and CDR2 is YYNGEE in the germline V gene. V shed 4 bases and J shed 8 bases, with 18 bases lying between them. The CDR3: CASSPGRGAGGYTF. The DNA of the CDR3 is TGTGCCAGCAGCCCAGGACGCGGGGCGGGCGGCTACACCTTC.

The chain couples TRBV19 to TRBJ1-1; D gene unclear. CDR3 length: 16 residues. Germline CDR1 reads LNHDA; CDR2 reads SQIVND (reference sequence). Deletions cut 2 bases from V and 5 bases from J, with 18 bases between. In DNA form, the CDR3 reads TGTGCCAGTAGTATAACTATCTCCTGGGGAGAAACTGAAGCTTTCTTT. Its protein is CASSITISWGETEAFF.

The rearrangement joins TRBV28 to TRBJ2-1; D perhaps matches TRBD2 (5 bases). Per germline, CDR1 MDHEN and CDR2 SYDVKM. The CDR3 sequence is 14 residues long. With 5 bases removed from V and 9 bases from J, the gap between germline ends came to 17 bases. CDR3 in amino acids: CASSGFSSPGEQFF. For the CDR3, the DNA is TGTGCCAGCAGTGGCTTTTCTAGCCCCGGTGAGCAGTTCTTC.

The rearrangement links TRBV4-2 to TRBJ2-3; 13 nucleotides match TRBD2. The CDR3 spans 18 residues. Looked up from germline, CDR1 is LGHNA and CDR2 is YNFKEQ. V trimming: 2 bases; J trimming: 2 bases; junction bases outside the gene matches: 7. DNA for the CDR3: TGTGCCAGCAGCCAAAGCCCGGGACTAGCGGGACTCACAGATACGCAGTATTTT. Amino acids: CASSQSPGLAGLTDTQYF.

The chain couples TRBV7-9 to TRBJ2-2; TRBD2 is a possible D gene (5 bases). The CDR3 extends over 14 amino acids. Per germline, CDR1 SEHNR and CDR2 FQNEAQ (reference sequence). The V end lost 5 bases, the J end lost 4 bases, and 11 bases lay between the germline ends. The CDR3 DNA reads TGTGCCAGCAGCCGTCAGCGGAGCACCGGGGAGCTGTTTTTT. This sequence encodes CASSRQRSTGELFF.

This clone was seen just once. The gene calls are TRBV4-3 and TRBJ2-1; 8 bases align to TRBD2. The V and J ends lost 0 bases and 9 bases, in that order; junction bases with no gene match: 13. This CDR3 has 17 residues. CDR1 and CDR2 (germline): LGHNA, YSLEER. The CDR3 protein is CASSQDRPGGEAGEQFF. CDR3 in DNA: TGCGCCAGCAGCCAAGATAGGCCGGGGGGGGAGGCCGGTGAGCAGTTCTTC.

The rearrangement joins TRBV28 to TRBJ2-7; 10 positions agree with TRBD1. The CDR3 extends over 13 amino acids. Per germline, CDR1 MDHEN and CDR2 SYDVKM. J was trimmed by 6 bases and V by 8 bases; bases with no gene match: 7. The CDR3 coding sequence is TGTGCCAGCTTTCTAAGGGACAGGGGCGAGCAGTACTTC. Protein product: CASFLRDRGEQYF.

The chain employs TRBV9 and TRBJ2-4; D is unresolved. CDR1 is SGDLS and CDR2 is YYNGEE in the germline V gene. CDR3 length: 16 amino acids. Trimming removed 0 bases at V and 0 bases at J, with 10 bases between. The CDR3 DNA follows: TGTGCCAGCAGCGTAGCACTTACCGGAGCCAAAAACATTCAGTACTTC. It specifies CASSVALTGAKNIQYF.

This clone was recorded only once. V usage is TRBV5-4 and J usage is TRBJ2-7; D is unresolved. Trimming removed 2 bases from V and 5 bases from J, with 5 bases in between. CDR1 SGHNT and CDR2 YYREEE come from the germline V gene (reference sequence). The CDR3 spans 11 residues. The CDR3 sequence is CASSFEDEQYF. The CDR3 bases are TGTGCCAGCAGCTTCGAGGACGAGCAGTACTTC.

The rearrangement joins TRBV6-5 to TRBJ2-1, with TRBD2 identical over 7 bases. This CDR3 has 15 residues. V lost 0 bases to trimming and J lost 7 bases; unmatched junction nucleotides: 6. Germline V gives CDR1 MNHEY, CDR2 SVGAGI. The CDR3 loop is CASSYSAGESNEQFF. The CDR3 DNA sequence: TGTGCCAGCAGTTACTCGGCGGGAGAAAGTAATGAGCAGTTCTTC.

V is TRBV2 and J is TRBJ2-7; 11 bases agree with TRBD1. Trimming removed 9 bases from V and 3 bases from J; junction bases left unmatched: 7. The CDR3 consists of 14 residues. The germline V gene has CDR1 SNHLY and CDR2 FYNNEI. CDR3: CASRGGTGGYEQYF. As DNA, the CDR3 is TGTGCCAGTCGAGGCGGGACAGGGGGCTACGAGCAGTACTTC.

The chain employs TRBV4-3 and TRBJ2-1; tentative D call: TRBD2 (5 bases). Trimming removed 1 base from V and 8 bases from J, with 18 bases in between. Germline CDR1 LGHNA, CDR2 YSLEER. The CDR3 runs 16 residues. The CDR3 DNA reads as TGCGCCAGCAGCCAAGTAATAAGCGGTACTTGGCATGAGCAGTTCTTC. It codes for CASSQVISGTWHEQFF.

This chain joins TRBV2 and TRBJ1-3; 8 bases align to TRBD1. The trim removed 5 bases at V and 2 bases at J, leaving 5 bases unmatched. The CDR3 extends over 15 amino acids. Germline V gene lookup returns CDR1 SNHLY and CDR2 FYNNEI. The chain's CDR3 is CASSRPTGAGNTIYF. The DNA of the CDR3 is TGTGCCAGCAGTCGACCGACAGGGGCTGGAAACACCATATATTTT.

As DNA, the CDR3 is TGTGCCAGTAGTATTAGCAGGGATTCGGACAATGAGCAGTTCTTC. Protein sequence: CASSISRDSDNEQFF. The chain uses TRBV19 and TRBJ2-1; possible D gene TRBD1, 5 bases. The CDR3 extends over 15 amino acids. The germline V and J ends were trimmed by 3 bases and 5 bases, with 14 bases remaining between them. In germline, CDR1 is LNHDA, CDR2 SQIVND (reference sequence). The full variable domain, its missing parts supplied by reference TRBV19 and TRBJ2-1, is DGGITQSPKYLFRKEGQNVTLSCEQNLNHDAMYWYRQDPGQGLRLIYYSQIVNDFQKGDIAEGYSVSREKKESFPLTVTSAQKNPTAFYLCASSISRDSDNEQFFGPGTRLTVL.

The J gene is TRBJ2-7, the V gene TRBV30, with TRBD2 matching 13 bases. In germline, CDR1 is GTSNPN, CDR2 SVGIG (reference sequence). The CDR3 totals 12 residues. The J segment lost 7 bases and the V segment lost 5 bases, leaving 2 bases of the junction unmatched. The DNA for the CDR3 is TGTGCCTGGGGACTAGCGGGAGTAGAGCAGTACTTC. Encoded protein: CAWGLAGVEQYF.

The chain carries TRBV4-3 and TRBJ1-1; D gene uncertain. Looked up from germline, CDR1 is LGHNA and CDR2 is YSLEER. The CDR3 totals 17 residues. Trimming removed 0 bases from V and 1 base from J, with 15 bases in between. The CDR3, as DNA: TGCGCCAGCAGCCAAGATAGAATCCTCTTCGGGAACACTGAAGCTTTCTTT. Its translation: CASSQDRILFGNTEAFF.

The V gene is TRBV2, the J gene TRBJ1-1, with TRBD1 matching over 8 bases. Losses at the gene ends were 0 bases for V and 6 bases for J; bases not matched to a gene: 3. Germline loops: CDR1 SNHLY, CDR2 FYNNEI. The CDR3 totals 14 residues. Written as DNA, the CDR3 is TGTGCCAGCAGTGAAGCAGCAGGGGGCTCTGAAGCTTTCTTT. Its protein product is CASSEAAGGSEAFF.